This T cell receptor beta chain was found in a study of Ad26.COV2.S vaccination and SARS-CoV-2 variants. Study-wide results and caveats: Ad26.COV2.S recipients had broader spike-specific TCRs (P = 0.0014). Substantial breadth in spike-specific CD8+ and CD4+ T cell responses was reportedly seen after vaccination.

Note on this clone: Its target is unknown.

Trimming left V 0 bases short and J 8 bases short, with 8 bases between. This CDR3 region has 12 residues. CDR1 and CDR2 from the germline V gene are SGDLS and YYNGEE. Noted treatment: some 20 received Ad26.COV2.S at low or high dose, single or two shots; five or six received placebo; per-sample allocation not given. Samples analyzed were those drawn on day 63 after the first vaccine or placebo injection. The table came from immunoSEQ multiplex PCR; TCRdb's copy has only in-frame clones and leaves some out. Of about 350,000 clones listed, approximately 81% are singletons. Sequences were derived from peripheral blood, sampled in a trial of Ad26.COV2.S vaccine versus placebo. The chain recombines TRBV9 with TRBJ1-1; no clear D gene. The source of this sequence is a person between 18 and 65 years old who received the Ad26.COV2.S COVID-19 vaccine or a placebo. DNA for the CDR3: TGTGCCAGCAGCGTAGCTGGCCAAGAAGCTTTCTTT. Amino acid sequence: CASSVAGQEAFF. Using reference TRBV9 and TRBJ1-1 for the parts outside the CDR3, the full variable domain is DSGVTQTPKHLITATGQRVTLRCSPRSGDLSVYWYQQSLDQGLQFLIQYYNGEERAKGNILERFSAQQFPDLHSELNLSSLELGDSALYFCASSVAGQEAFFGQGTRLTVV.